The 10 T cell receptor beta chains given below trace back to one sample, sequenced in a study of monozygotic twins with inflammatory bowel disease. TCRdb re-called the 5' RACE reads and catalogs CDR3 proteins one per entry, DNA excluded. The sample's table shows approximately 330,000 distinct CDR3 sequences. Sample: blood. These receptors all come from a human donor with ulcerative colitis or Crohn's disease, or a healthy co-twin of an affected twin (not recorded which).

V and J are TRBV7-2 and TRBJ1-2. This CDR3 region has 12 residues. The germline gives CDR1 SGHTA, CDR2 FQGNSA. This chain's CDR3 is CASSLVTYGYTF.

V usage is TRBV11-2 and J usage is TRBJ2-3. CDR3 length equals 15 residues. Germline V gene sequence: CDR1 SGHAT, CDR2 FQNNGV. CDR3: CASSFKGWVADTQYF.

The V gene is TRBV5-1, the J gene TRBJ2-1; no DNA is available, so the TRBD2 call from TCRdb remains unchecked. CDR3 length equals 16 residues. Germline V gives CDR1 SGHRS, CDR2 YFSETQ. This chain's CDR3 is CASSGGTSGSIDEQFF.

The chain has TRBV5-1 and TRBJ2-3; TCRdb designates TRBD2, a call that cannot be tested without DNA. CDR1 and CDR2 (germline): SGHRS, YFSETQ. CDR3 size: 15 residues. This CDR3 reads CASSSGSRGTDTQYF.

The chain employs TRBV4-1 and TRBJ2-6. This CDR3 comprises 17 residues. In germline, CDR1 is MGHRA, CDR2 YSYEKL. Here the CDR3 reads CASSQDWSLSGANVLTF.

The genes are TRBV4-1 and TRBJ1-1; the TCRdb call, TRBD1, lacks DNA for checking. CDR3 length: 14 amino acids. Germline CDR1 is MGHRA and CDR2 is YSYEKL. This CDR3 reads CASSQTGFNTEAFF.

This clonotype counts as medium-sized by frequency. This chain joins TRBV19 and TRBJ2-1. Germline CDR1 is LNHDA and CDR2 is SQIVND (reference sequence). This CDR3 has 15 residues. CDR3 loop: CASSISSGPYNEQFF. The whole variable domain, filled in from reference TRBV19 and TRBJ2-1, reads DGGITQSPKYLFRKEGQNVTLSCEQNLNHDAMYWYRQDPGQGLRLIYYSQIVNDFQKGDIAEGYSVSREKKESFPLTVTSAQKNPTAFYLCASSISSGPYNEQFFGPGTRLTVL.

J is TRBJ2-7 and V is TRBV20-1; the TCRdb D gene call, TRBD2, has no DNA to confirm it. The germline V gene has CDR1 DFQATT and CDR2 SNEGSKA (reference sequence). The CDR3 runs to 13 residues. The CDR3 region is CSVQRESGNEQYF.

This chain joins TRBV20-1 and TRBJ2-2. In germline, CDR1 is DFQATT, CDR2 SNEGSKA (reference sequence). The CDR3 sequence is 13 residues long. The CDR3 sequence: CSARSQNTGELFF.

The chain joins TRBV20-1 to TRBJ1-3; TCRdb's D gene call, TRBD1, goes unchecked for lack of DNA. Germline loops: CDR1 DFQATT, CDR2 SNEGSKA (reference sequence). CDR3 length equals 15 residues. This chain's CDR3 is CSASGGRDRINTIYF.